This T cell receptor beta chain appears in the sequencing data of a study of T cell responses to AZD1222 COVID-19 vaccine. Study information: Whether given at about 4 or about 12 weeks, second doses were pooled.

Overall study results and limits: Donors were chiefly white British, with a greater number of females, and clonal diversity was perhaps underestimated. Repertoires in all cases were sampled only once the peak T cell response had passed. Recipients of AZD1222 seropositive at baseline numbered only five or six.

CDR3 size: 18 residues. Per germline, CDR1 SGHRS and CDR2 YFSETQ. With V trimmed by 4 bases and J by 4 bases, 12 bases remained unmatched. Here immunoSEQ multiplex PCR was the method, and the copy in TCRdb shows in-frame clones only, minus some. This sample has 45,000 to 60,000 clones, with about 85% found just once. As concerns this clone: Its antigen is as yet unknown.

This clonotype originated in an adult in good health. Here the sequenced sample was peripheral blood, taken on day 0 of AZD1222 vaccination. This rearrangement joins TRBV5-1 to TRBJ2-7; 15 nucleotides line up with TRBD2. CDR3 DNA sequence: TGCGCCAGCAGCCACTCAACGGGACTAGCGGGGGGTAGATACGAGCAGTACTTC. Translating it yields CASSHSTGLAGGRYEQYF.